This is a list of T cell receptor beta chains from one sample in a study of cytotoxic CD8 clonotypes in ibrutinib-treated CLL. Clones were read by immunoSEQ multiplex PCR, and TCRdb kept only the in-frame ones, dropping some. The sample records some 300,000 clones, around four fifths being singletons. The sample in question was PBMCs, obtained before ibrutinib treatment. Source of these receptors: a human donor with chronic lymphocytic leukemia. The CDR3 runs from the conserved cysteine through the conserved F or W. Fields, in order: clone size, D gene, V gene, J gene, CDR3 DNA, CDR3 protein. D genes are given only for firm matches. Expanded clones are given a class, and other clones once, few, many or no size at all.

size: NA; D: TRBD2; V: TRBV4-3; J: TRBJ2-1; DNA: TGCGCCAGCAGCCAATCCCCCCTAACGGGAGGGACAAGCTCCTACAATGAGCAGTTCTTC; CDR3: CASSQSPLTGGTSSYNEQFF
size: NA; D: TRBD1; V: TRBV11-2; J: TRBJ2-5; DNA: TGTGCCAGCAGCCGGGGACAGATTCTATCCCAAGAGACCCAGTACTTC; CDR3: CASSRGQILSQETQYF
size: NA; D: NA; V: TRBV28; J: TRBJ1-1; DNA: TGTGCCAGCATCCAACTCGGCGGGAACACTGAAGCTTTCTTT; CDR3: CASIQLGGNTEAFF
size: NA; D: TRBD2; V: TRBV7-2; J: TRBJ2-1; DNA: TGTGCCACCAAGCGGGAGGTCAACAATGAGCAGTTCTTC; CDR3: CATKREVNNEQFF
size: few; D: NA; V: TRBV27; J: TRBJ2-7; DNA: TGTGCCAGCACCGTCCTCGGCGGGACCACCCCCTACGAGCAGTACTTC; CDR3: CASTVLGGTTPYEQYF
size: NA; D: TRBD2; V: TRBV4-1; J: TRBJ2-4; DNA: TGCGCCAGCAGCCAAGCTAGCGGCCCGCCCAAAAACATTCAGTACTTC; CDR3: CASSQASGPPKNIQYF
size: few; D: NA; V: TRBV19; J: TRBJ1-5; DNA: TGTGCCAGTGCAACGGTCGGGGTAATGGATCAGCCCCAGCATTTT; CDR3: CASATVGVMDQPQHF
size: few; D: NA; V: TRBV19; J: TRBJ2-1; DNA: TGTGCCAGTAGTATAGTGGGCCGAAATGAGCAGTTCTTC; CDR3: CASSIVGRNEQFF
size: once; D: TRBD2; V: TRBV6-1; J: TRBJ2-2; DNA: TGTGCCAGCAGCGGGACTAGCGGGAACACCGGGGAGCTGTTTTTT; CDR3: CASSGTSGNTGELFF
size: NA; D: NA; V: TRBV7-6; J: TRBJ2-7; DNA: TGTGCCAGCAGCTTAGTATCGGCAGCGAACGAGCAGTACTTC; CDR3: CASSLVSAANEQYF
size: few; D: NA; V: TRBV6-5; J: TRBJ2-7; DNA: TGTGCCAGCAGTTATATGTTCGGGGGCTACGAGCAGTACTTC; CDR3: CASSYMFGGYEQYF
size: few; D: TRBD2; V: TRBV6-4; J: TRBJ2-1; DNA: TGTGCCAGCAGTGAGCTAGCGGAGGGCGGCAATGAGCAGTTCTTC; CDR3: CASSELAEGGNEQFF
size: NA; D: TRBD1; V: TRBV6-5; J: TRBJ1-1; DNA: TGTGCCAGCAGCCCCGGACAGGGGACGGGTACCGCTTTCTTT; CDR3: CASSPGQGTGTAFF
size: NA; D: NA; V: TRBV29-1; J: TRBJ2-7; DNA: TGCAGCGTCACAGCCCTCGAACCCTACGAGCAGTACTTC; CDR3: CSVTALEPYEQYF
size: NA; D: NA; V: TRBV7-6; J: TRBJ2-5; DNA: TGTGCCAGCAGCTTAGGCAGGGGCGGACAAGAGACCCAGTACTTC; CDR3: CASSLGRGGQETQYF
size: NA; D: NA; V: TRBV4-3; J: TRBJ2-7; DNA: TGCGCCAGCAGCCTGGGACCCTCCTACGAGCAGTACTTC; CDR3: CASSLGPSYEQYF
size: few; D: TRBD1; V: TRBV4-3; J: TRBJ1-2; DNA: TGCGCCAGCAGCCCCACGGGGACAGTAGACTATGGCTACACCTTC; CDR3: CASSPTGTVDYGYTF
size: once; D: TRBD2; V: TRBV30; J: TRBJ2-5; DNA: TGTGCCTGGAGTGTTACAGCGGGAGGGGCAGAGACCCAGTACTTC; CDR3: CAWSVTAGGAETQYF
size: few; D: NA; V: TRBV30; J: TRBJ2-1; DNA: TGTGCTTGGAGTGTGGAGGCAGTATTTGAGCAGTTCTTC; CDR3: CAWSVEAVFEQFF
size: NA; D: NA; V: TRBV5-1; J: TRBJ1-1; DNA: TGCGCCAGCAGCATTACAGGGTACACTGAAGCTTTCTTT; CDR3: CASSITGYTEAFF
size: NA; D: NA; V: TRBV6-4; J: TRBJ1-1; DNA: TGTGCCAGCAGTGTTTCAGTAAACACTGAAGCTTTCTTT; CDR3: CASSVSVNTEAFF
size: NA; D: NA; V: TRBV11-2; J: TRBJ1-5; DNA: TGTGCCAGCAGCGATTCAGGTCAGCCCCAGCATTTT; CDR3: CASSDSGQPQHF
size: NA; D: NA; V: TRBV27; J: TRBJ2-1; DNA: TGTGCCAGCAACCGTAGCCGGGCCCCCCGTGGAGCGGATAATGAGCAGTTCTTC; CDR3: CASNRSRAPRGADNEQFF
size: NA; D: NA; V: TRBV20-1; J: TRBJ2-7; DNA: TGCAGTGCAGGAGCCTACGAGCAGTACTTC; CDR3: CSAGAYEQYF
size: NA; D: TRBD1; V: TRBV12-5; J: TRBJ1-5; DNA: TGTGCTAGTGGCTTGGACAGGGAGATCAATCAGCCCCAGCATTTT; CDR3: CASGLDREINQPQHF
size: NA; D: TRBD2; V: TRBV6-6; J: TRBJ2-5; DNA: TGTGCCAGCAGGGAAAGGACGGGCGGGAGCGAGACCCAGTACTTC; CDR3: CASRERTGGSETQYF
size: NA; D: NA; V: TRBV28; J: TRBJ1-5; DNA: TGTGCCAGCAGTCCTGGGGGGGGCAATCAGCCCCAGCATTTT; CDR3: CASSPGGGNQPQHF
size: once; D: TRBD2; V: TRBV2; J: TRBJ2-1; DNA: TGTGCCAGCTATGGGGGGGGACCGAATGAGCAGTTCTTC; CDR3: CASYGGGPNEQFF
size: few; D: TRBD2; V: TRBV9; J: TRBJ2-5; DNA: TGTGCCAGCAGCGGGGGTACTAGCGGGAGTAAAGCGTACTTC; CDR3: CASSGGTSGSKAYF
size: NA; D: TRBD1; V: TRBV18; J: TRBJ2-7; DNA: TGTGCCAGCTCACCCGAATCCGGGACAGGGGGCGACCAGTACTTC; CDR3: CASSPESGTGGDQYF
size: NA; D: NA; V: TRBV29-1; J: TRBJ2-1; DNA: TGCAGCGTTCTCCCGACAGGCCTCTACAATGAGCAGTTCTTC; CDR3: CSVLPTGLYNEQFF
size: NA; D: TRBD1; V: TRBV6-1; J: TRBJ1-4; DNA: TGTGCCAGCAGTGAATTGGGGACAGTCGGGTGGGAAAAACTGTTTTTT; CDR3: CASSELGTVGWEKLFF
size: few; D: TRBD2; V: TRBV5-1; J: TRBJ2-5; DNA: TGCGCCAGCAGCGATGGACTAGCGGATACCCAAGAGACCCAGTACTTC; CDR3: CASSDGLADTQETQYF
size: NA; D: NA; V: TRBV5-1; J: TRBJ2-1; DNA: TGCGCCAGCAGCTTGGTTGAACTATACAATGAGCAGTTCTTC; CDR3: CASSLVELYNEQFF
size: few; D: NA; V: TRBV27; J: TRBJ2-3; DNA: TGTGCCAGCAGTGCGACAAGCGCCCCAGATACGCAGTATTTT; CDR3: CASSATSAPDTQYF
size: NA; D: TRBD2; V: TRBV9; J: TRBJ2-5; DNA: TGTGCCAGCAGCGTAGCGGGGGGGATGGAGACCCAGTACTTC; CDR3: CASSVAGGMETQYF
size: NA; D: NA; V: TRBV2; J: TRBJ2-3; DNA: TGTGCCAGCAGTGAAAGACGGAGCACAGATACGCAGTATTTT; CDR3: CASSERRSTDTQYF
size: NA; D: TRBD2; V: TRBV5-4; J: TRBJ2-7; DNA: TGTGCCAGCAGCTTGGAGGGACTAGCGGGAGGCTACGAGCAGTACTTC; CDR3: CASSLEGLAGGYEQYF